The next 4 T cell receptor beta chains were all read from a single sample in a study of blood T cell repertoires in COVID-19. Clones were read by immunoSEQ multiplex PCR, and TCRdb kept only the in-frame ones, dropping some. The sample includes about 170,000 clones, more than 75% of them seen just once. The source material was peripheral blood. The receptors stem from a man between 45 and 60 years old who had recovered from COVID-19.

This chain joins TRBV27 and TRBJ1-4; maybe TRBD1 (5 bases). The germline V gene encodes CDR1 MNHEY and CDR2 SMNVEV (reference sequence). V lost 4 bases and J 2 bases, leaving 8 bases between the germline ends. This CDR3 region has 14 residues. CDR3 nucleotides: TGTGCCAGCAGTTGGGGCAGTACTAATGAAAAACTGTTTTTT. Translating gives CASSWGSTNEKLFF. Supplemented by reference TRBV27 and TRBJ1-4, the full variable domain reads EAQVTQNPRYLITVTGKKLTVTCSQNMNHEYMSWYRQDPGLGLRQIYYSMNVEVTDKGDVPEGYKVSRKEKRNFPLILESPSPNQTSLYFCASSWGSTNEKLFFGSGTQLSVL.

The chain joins TRBV7-9 to TRBJ2-5; tentative D call: TRBD2 (5 bases). This CDR3 contains 15 residues. Per germline, CDR1 SEHNR and CDR2 FQNEAQ (reference sequence). V was shortened by 2 bases and J by 5 bases, with 15 bases between the two germline ends. CDR3 in amino acids: CASSLLLGQLETQYF. DNA for the CDR3: TGTGCCAGCAGCTTACTACTAGGGCAACTCGAGACCCAGTACTTC.

V usage is TRBV28 and J usage is TRBJ1-5, with D maybe TRBD1 (6 bases). This CDR3 spans 14 amino acids. With 6 bases removed from V and 6 bases from J, the gap between germline ends came to 15 bases. In germline, CDR1 is MDHEN, CDR2 SYDVKM. The CDR3 loop is CASSQGTGSQPQHF. CDR3 sequence (DNA): TGTGCCAGCAGCCAGGGAACAGGGAGTCAGCCCCAGCATTTT. Full variable domain (outside the CDR3, taken from reference TRBV28 and TRBJ1-5): DVKVTQSSRYLVKRTGEKVFLECVQDMDHENMFWYRQDPGLGLRLIYFSYDVKMKEKGDIPEGYSVSREKKERFSLILESASTNQTSMYLCASSQGTGSQPQHFGDGTRLSIL.

V gene TRBV18 combines with J gene TRBJ2-5, with 8 positions matching TRBD2. V lost 4 bases to trimming and J lost 3 bases; unmatched junction nucleotides: 4. Germline CDR1 KGHSH, CDR2 LQKENI. The CDR3 covers 14 residues. Written as DNA, the CDR3 is TGTGCCAGCTCACGAGCGGGAGTTGAAGAGACCCAGTACTTC. Translated, it gives CASSRAGVEETQYF.